This is a list of T cell receptor beta chains from one sample in a study of blood T cell repertoires in COVID-19. TCRdb keeps only in-frame clones here, not all; method: immunoSEQ multiplex PCR. The repertoire consists of about 100,000 clones, with approximately 81% occurring once and the leading ten covering over 4%. Sequenced: peripheral blood. The origin of the receptors is a human donor in a cohort sampled during active COVID-19. Both conserved end residues are part of each CDR3. The order of the fields is J gene, V gene, CDR3 protein.

j_call: TRBJ1-3; v_call: TRBV5-1; cdr3_aa: CASSLVAGGNTIYF
j_call: TRBJ2-3; v_call: TRBV9; cdr3_aa: CASSVSGGPADTQYF
j_call: TRBJ1-1; v_call: TRBV6-5; cdr3_aa: CASSSPTGGNTEAFF
j_call: TRBJ2-3; v_call: TRBV7-9; cdr3_aa: CASSLGLAGDTQYF
j_call: TRBJ1-1; v_call: TRBV28; cdr3_aa: CASSRAGGTEAFF
j_call: TRBJ1-5; v_call: TRBV28; cdr3_aa: CASSLIGERQPQHF
j_call: TRBJ1-5; v_call: TRBV28; cdr3_aa: CASRLQGTGGNQPQHF
j_call: TRBJ2-3; v_call: TRBV7-2; cdr3_aa: CASSAVAGGSVGGTQYF
j_call: TRBJ2-6; v_call: TRBV29-1; cdr3_aa: CSVVFRGWSPSGANVLTF
j_call: TRBJ2-3; v_call: TRBV2; cdr3_aa: CASSEGDKYTDTQYF
j_call: TRBJ2-7; v_call: TRBV27; cdr3_aa: CASSLRPGSPYEQYF
j_call: TRBJ2-3; v_call: TRBV19; cdr3_aa: CASTWPGTDTQYF
j_call: TRBJ1-1; v_call: TRBV20-1; cdr3_aa: CSASSLDYARTGAIRAFF
j_call: TRBJ2-1; v_call: TRBV29-1; cdr3_aa: CSVVLAGGSRYNEQFF
j_call: TRBJ2-3; v_call: TRBV18; cdr3_aa: CASSPLAGGSDTQYF
j_call: TRBJ1-2; v_call: TRBV6-6; cdr3_aa: CASSYSSGSNYGYTF
j_call: TRBJ2-5; v_call: TRBV25-1; cdr3_aa: CASSRVGVETQYF
j_call: TRBJ2-3; v_call: TRBV7-2; cdr3_aa: CASSLALAGVDTQYF
j_call: TRBJ2-5; v_call: TRBV12-3/TRBV12-4; cdr3_aa: CASSFSAETQYF
j_call: TRBJ1-5; v_call: TRBV28; cdr3_aa: CVTETGGTYSNQPQHF
j_call: TRBJ2-3; v_call: TRBV19; cdr3_aa: CASSTQAGRTDTQYF
j_call: TRBJ2-1; v_call: TRBV18; cdr3_aa: CASSPYAGNEQFF
j_call: TRBJ1-3; v_call: TRBV6-1; cdr3_aa: CASGGGSAGGRVGNTIYF
j_call: TRBJ1-6; v_call: TRBV4-3; cdr3_aa: CASSPDAGGGSPLHF
j_call: TRBJ1-2; v_call: TRBV9; cdr3_aa: CASSVGTLSYGYTF
j_call: TRBJ2-5; v_call: TRBV7-6; cdr3_aa: CASSLSGSGETQYF
j_call: TRBJ2-7; v_call: TRBV5-5; cdr3_aa: CASSLEAGTYEQYF
j_call: TRBJ1-2; v_call: TRBV19; cdr3_aa: CASSSDRERGYTF
j_call: TRBJ1-5; v_call: TRBV30; cdr3_aa: CAWSDLGVYQPQHF